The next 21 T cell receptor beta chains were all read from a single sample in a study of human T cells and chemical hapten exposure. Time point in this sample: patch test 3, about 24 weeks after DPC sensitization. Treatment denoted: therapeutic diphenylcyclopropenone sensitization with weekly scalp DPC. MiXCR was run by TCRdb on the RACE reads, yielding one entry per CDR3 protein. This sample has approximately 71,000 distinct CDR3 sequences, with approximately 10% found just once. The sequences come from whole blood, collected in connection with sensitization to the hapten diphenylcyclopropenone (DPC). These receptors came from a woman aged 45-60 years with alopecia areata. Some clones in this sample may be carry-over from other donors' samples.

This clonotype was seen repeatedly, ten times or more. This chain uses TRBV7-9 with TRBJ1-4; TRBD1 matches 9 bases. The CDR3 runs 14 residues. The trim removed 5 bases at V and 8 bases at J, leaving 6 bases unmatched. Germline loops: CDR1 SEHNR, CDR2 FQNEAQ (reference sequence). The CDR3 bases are TGTGCCAGCAGCCTGGACAGGGGAAGGGAAAAACTGTTTTTT. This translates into CASSLDRGREKLFF.

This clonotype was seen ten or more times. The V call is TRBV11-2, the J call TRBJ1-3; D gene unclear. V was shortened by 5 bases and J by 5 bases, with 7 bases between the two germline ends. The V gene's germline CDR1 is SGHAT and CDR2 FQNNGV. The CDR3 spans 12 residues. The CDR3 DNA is TGTGCCAGCAGCGCGAGCCGAAACACCATATATTTT. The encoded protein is CASSASRNTIYF.

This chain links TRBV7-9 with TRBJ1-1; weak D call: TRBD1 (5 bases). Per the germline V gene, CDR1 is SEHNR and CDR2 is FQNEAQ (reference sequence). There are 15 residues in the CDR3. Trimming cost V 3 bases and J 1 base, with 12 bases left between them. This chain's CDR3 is CASSFKGRGNTEAFF. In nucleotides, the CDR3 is TGTGCCAGCAGCTTTAAGGGACGGGGGAACACTGAAGCTTTCTTT.

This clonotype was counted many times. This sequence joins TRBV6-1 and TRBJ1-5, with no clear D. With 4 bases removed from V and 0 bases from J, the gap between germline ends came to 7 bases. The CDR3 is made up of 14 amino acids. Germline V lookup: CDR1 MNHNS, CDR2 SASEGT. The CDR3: CASSVRYSNQPQHF. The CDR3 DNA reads TGTGCCAGCAGTGTCCGGTATAGCAATCAGCCCCAGCATTTT.

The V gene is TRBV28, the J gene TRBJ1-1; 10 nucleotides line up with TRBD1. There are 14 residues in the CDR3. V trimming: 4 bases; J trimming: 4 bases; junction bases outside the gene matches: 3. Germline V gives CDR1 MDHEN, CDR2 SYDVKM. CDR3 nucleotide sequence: TGTGCCAGCAGTTCGGGACAGGGGAGCACTGAAGCTTTCTTT. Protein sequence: CASSSGQGSTEAFF.

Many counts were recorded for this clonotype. CDR3 coding DNA: TGTGCCAGCAGTGAACCAGGGTTTGCCAAAAACATTCAGTACTTC. It translates to CASSEPGFAKNIQYF. This chain uses TRBV28 with TRBJ2-4, with D perhaps TRBD1 (5 bases). The germline V and J ends were trimmed by 5 bases and 1 base, with 12 bases remaining between them. CDR1 and CDR2 from the germline V gene are MDHEN and SYDVKM. The CDR3 loop spans 15 amino acids.

CDR3: CASSAPAGQGIGRLFF. CDR3 sequence (DNA): TGTGCCAGCTCCGCACCGGCCGGACAGGGGATCGGAAGGCTGTTTTTT. The chain has TRBV18 and TRBJ1-4, with 9 bases identical to TRBD1. Germline V gene sequence: CDR1 KGHSH, CDR2 LQKENI. The CDR3 extends over 16 amino acids. Trimming took 6 bases from V and 14 from J; bases not matched to a gene: 19.

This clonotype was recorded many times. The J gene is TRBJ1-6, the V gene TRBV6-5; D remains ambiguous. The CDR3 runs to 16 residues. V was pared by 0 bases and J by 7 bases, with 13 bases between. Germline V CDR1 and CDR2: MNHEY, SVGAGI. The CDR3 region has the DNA TGTGCCAGCAGTTACTCAGGCACGCGGGTGAATTCACCCCTCCACTTT. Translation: CASSYSGTRVNSPLHF.

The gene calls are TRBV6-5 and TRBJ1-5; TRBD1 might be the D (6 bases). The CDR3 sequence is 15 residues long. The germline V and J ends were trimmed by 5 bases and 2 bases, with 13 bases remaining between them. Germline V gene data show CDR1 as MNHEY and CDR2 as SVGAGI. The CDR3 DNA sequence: TGTGCCAGCAGTGCGGACAGAGGGGGCAATCAGCCCCAGCATTTT. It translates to CASSADRGGNQPQHF.

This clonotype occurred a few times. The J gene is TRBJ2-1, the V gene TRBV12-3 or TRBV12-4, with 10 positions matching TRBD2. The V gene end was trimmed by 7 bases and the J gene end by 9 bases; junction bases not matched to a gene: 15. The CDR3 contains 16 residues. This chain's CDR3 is CASNRGASGRMGEQFF. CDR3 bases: TGTGCCAGCAACCGAGGCGCTAGCGGGAGAATGGGTGAGCAGTTCTTC.

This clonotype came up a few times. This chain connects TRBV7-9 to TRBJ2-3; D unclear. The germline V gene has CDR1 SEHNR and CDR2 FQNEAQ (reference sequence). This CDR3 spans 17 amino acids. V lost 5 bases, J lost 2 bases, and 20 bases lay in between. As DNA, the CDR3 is TGTGCCAGCAGCACCCAACTACAAGGATTCGACACAGATACGCAGTATTTT. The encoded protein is CASSTQLQGFDTDTQYF. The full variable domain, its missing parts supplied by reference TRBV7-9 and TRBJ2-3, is DTGVSQNPRHKITKRGQNVTFRCDPISEHNRLYWYRQTLGQGPEFLTYFQNEAQLEKSRLLSDRFSAERPKGSFSTLEIQRTEQGDSAMYLCASSTQLQGFDTDTQYFGPGTRLTVL.

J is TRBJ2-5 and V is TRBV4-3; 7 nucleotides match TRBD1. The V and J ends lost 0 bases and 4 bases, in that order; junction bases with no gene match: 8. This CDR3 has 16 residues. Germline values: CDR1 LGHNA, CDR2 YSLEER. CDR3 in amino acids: CASSQDDRVGRETQYF. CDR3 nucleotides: TGCGCCAGCAGCCAAGATGACAGGGTAGGCAGAGAGACCCAGTACTTC.

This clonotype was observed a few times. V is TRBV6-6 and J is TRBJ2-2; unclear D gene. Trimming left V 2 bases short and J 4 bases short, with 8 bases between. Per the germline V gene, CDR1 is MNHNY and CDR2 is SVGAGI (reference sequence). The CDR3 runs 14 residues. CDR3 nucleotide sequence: TGTGCCAGCAGTTACGATGGGTCCACCGGGGAGCTGTTTTTT. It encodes CASSYDGSTGELFF.

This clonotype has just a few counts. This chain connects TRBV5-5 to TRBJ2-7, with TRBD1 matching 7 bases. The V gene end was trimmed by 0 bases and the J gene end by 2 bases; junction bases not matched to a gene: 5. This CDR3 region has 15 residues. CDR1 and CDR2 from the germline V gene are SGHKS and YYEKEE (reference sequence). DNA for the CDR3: TGTGCCAGCAGCTTGGCCAGACAGGGTCCCTACGAGCAGTACTTC. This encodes CASSLARQGPYEQYF.

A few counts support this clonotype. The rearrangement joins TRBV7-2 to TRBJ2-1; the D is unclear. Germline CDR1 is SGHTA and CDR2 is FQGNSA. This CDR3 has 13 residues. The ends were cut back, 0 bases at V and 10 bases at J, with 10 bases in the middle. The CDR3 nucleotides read TGTGCCAGCAGCTTAGCCCAAGGTCGGGAGCAGTTCTTC. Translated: CASSLAQGREQFF.

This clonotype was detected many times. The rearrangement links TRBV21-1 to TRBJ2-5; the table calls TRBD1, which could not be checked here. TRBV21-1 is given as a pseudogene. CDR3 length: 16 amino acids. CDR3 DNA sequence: TGTGCCAGCATCTTGCCCCCGGGGGACCCCATGGAGACCCAGTACTTC. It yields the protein CASILPPGDPMETQYF.

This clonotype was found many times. The CDR3 sequence: CASSFGGGPFPHNEQFF. The DNA for the CDR3 is TGTGCCAGCAGTTTCGGGGGAGGGCCTTTCCCCCACAATGAGCAGTTCTTC. The rearrangement joins TRBV27 to TRBJ2-1; the match to TRBD2 covers 7 bases. The CDR3 contains 17 residues. Trimming cost V 3 bases and J 5 bases; bases outside gene matches: 13. From germline, CDR1 is MNHEY and CDR2 SMNVEV (reference sequence).

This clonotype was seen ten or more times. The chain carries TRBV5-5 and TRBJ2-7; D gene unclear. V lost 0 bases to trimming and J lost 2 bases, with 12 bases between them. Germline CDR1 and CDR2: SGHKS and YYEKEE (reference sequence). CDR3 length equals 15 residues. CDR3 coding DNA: TGTGCCAGCAGCTTGGCGACGTTGTGGGCCTACGAGCAGTACTTC. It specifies CASSLATLWAYEQYF.

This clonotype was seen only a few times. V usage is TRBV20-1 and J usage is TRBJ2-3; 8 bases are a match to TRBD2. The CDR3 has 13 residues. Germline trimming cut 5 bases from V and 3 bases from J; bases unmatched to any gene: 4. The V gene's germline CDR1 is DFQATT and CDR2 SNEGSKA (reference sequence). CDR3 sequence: CSAPGGPTDTQYF. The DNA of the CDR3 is TGCAGTGCTCCGGGGGGGCCTACAGATACGCAGTATTTT.

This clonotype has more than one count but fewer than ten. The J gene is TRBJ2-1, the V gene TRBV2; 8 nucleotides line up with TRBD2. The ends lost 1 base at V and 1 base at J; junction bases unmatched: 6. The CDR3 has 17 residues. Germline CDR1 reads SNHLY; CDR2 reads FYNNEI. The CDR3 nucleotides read TGTGCCAGCAGTGAAGGAACCGGGACTAGATCCTACAATGAGCAGTTCTTC. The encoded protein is CASSEGTGTRSYNEQFF.

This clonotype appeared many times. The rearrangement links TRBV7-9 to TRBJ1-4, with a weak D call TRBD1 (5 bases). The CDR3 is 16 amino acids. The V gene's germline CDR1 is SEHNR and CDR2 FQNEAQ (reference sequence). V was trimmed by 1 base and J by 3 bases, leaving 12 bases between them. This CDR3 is CASSLVSGNANEKLFF. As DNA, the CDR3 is TGTGCCAGCAGCTTAGTATCAGGGAATGCTAATGAAAAACTGTTTTTT.